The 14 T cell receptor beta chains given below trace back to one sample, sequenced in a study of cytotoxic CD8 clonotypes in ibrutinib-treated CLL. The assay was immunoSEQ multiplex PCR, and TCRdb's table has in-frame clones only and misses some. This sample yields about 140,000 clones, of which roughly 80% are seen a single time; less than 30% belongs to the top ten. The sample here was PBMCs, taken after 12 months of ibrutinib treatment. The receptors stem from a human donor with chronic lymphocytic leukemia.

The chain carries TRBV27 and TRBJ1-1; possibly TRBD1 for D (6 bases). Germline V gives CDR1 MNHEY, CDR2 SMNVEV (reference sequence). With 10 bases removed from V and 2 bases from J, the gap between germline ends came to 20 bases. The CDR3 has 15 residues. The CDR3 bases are TGTGCCACCAGGGGATCATCCACTGAAAACACTGAAGCTTTCTTT. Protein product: CATRGSSTENTEAFF.

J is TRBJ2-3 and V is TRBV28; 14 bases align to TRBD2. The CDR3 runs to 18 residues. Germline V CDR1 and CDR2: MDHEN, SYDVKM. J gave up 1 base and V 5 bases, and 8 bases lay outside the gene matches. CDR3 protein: CASSPLPGLAGGTDTQYF. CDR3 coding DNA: TGTGCCAGCAGTCCTCTCCCGGGACTAGCGGGAGGCACAGATACGCAGTATTTT.

The chain's CDR3 is CASSLRTNSYEQYF. The CDR3 bases are TGTGCCAGCAGCTTAAGGACCAACTCCTACGAGCAGTACTTC. This chain uses TRBV7-9 with TRBJ2-7; no firm D call. This CDR3 comprises 14 residues. V lost 2 bases to trimming and J lost 0 bases, with 8 bases between them. Per germline, CDR1 SEHNR and CDR2 FQNEAQ (reference sequence).

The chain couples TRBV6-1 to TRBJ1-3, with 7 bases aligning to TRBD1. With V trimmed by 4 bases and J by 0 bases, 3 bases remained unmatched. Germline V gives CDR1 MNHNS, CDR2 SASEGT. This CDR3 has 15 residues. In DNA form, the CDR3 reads TGTGCCAGCAGTGGGGGACAGAGCTCTGGAAACACCATATATTTT. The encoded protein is CASSGGQSSGNTIYF.

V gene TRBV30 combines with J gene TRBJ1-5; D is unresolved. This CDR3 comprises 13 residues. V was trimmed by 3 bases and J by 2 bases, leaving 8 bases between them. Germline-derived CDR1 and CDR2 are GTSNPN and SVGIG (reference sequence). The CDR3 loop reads CAWRRGGNQPQHF. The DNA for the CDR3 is TGTGCCTGGAGACGGGGTGGCAATCAGCCCCAGCATTTT.

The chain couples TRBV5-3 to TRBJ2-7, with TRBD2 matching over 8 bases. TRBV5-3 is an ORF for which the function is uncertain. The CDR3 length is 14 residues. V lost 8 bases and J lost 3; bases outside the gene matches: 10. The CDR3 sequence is CASSLGLVLYEQYF. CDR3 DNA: TGTGCCAGCAGTTTGGGACTAGTTCTCTACGAGCAGTACTTC.

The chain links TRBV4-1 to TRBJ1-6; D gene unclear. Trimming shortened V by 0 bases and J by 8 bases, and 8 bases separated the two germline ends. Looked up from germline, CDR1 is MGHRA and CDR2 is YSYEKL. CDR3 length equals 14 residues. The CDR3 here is CASSQEGSYSPLHF. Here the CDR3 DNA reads TGCGCCAGCAGCCAAGAGGGGAGTTATTCACCCCTCCACTTT.

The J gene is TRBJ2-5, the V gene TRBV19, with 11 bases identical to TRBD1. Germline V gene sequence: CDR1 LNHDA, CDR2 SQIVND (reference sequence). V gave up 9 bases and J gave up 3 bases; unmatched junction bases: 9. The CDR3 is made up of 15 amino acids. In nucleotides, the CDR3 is TGTGCCAGCGAGAAAGGACAGGGGGCTAAAGAGACCCAGTACTTC. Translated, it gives CASEKGQGAKETQYF.

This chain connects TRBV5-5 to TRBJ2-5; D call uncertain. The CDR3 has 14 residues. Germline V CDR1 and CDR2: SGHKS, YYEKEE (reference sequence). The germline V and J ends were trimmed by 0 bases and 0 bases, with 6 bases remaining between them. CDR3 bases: TGTGCCAGCAGCTTGGTGGCCTACCAAGAGACCCAGTACTTC. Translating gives CASSLVAYQETQYF.

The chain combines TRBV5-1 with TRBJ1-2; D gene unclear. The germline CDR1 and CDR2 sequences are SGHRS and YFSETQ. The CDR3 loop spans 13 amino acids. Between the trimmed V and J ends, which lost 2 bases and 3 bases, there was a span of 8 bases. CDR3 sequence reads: CASSFERDYGYTF. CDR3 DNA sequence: TGCGCCAGCAGCTTCGAGAGGGACTATGGCTACACCTTC.

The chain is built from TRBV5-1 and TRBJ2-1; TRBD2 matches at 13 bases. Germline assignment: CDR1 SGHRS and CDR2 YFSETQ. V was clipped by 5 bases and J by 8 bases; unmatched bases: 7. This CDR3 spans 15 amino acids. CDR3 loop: CASRQTSGGLDEQFF. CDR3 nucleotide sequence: TGCGCCAGCAGGCAGACTAGCGGGGGGTTGGATGAGCAGTTCTTC.

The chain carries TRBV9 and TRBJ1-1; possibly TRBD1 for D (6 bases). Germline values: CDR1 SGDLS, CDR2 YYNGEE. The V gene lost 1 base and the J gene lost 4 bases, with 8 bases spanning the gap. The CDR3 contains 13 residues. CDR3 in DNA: TGTGCCAGCAGCGTAACAGGGAGCACTGAAGCTTTCTTT. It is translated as CASSVTGSTEAFF.

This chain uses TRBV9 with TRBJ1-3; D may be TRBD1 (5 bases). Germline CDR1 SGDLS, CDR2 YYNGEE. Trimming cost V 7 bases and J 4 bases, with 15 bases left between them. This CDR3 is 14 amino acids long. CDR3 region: CASESGDGGNTIYF. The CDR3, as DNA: TGTGCCAGCGAAAGCGGGGACGGCGGAAACACCATATATTTT.

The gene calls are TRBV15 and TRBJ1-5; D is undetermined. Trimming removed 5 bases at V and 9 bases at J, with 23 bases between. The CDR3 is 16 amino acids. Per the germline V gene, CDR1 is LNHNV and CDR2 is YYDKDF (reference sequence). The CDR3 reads CATSLEVGVGGRPQHF. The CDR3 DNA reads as TGTGCCACCAGCCTGGAGGTAGGCGTAGGAGGGAGGCCCCAGCATTTT. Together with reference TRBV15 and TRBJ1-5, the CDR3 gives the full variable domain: DAMVIQNPRYQVTQFGKPVTLSCSQTLNHNVMYWYQQKSSQAPKLLFHYYDKDFNNEADTPDNFQSRRPNTSFCFLDIRSPGLGDTAMYLCATSLEVGVGGRPQHFGDGTRLSIL.